This T cell receptor beta chain was identified during a study of CD8+ T cells in alopecia areata. Points from the study as a whole: Tofacitinib significantly reduced both scalp clonality and expanded CD8+ clones among the top 100.

Sequencing used cDNA as its template, made by extracting RNA and reverse transcribing it. Method: immunoSEQ multiplex PCR; TCRdb's copy keeps in-frame clones and lacks some. The sample lists 90,000 to 150,000 clones; approximately 53% were seen once. Germline V lookup: CDR1 SGHRS, CDR2 YFSETQ. V was trimmed by 4 bases and J by 0 bases, leaving 16 bases between them. The CDR3 contains 17 residues. The treatment was: oral pan-JAK inhibitor, 5-10 mg twice daily. This clone came up once. Its target is unknown. This clonotype was obtained from a human donor with alopecia areata. The chain recombines TRBV5-1 with TRBJ2-2; D possibly uses TRBD1 or TRBD2 (5 bases each). Sequenced material: CD4+ T cells sorted from blood, taken at week 4, from a patient treated with tofacitinib. CDR3 in amino acids: CASSPIGARSNTGELFF. CDR3 in DNA: TGCGCCAGCAGCCCAATCGGGGCACGGTCGAACACCGGGGAGCTGTTTTTT.